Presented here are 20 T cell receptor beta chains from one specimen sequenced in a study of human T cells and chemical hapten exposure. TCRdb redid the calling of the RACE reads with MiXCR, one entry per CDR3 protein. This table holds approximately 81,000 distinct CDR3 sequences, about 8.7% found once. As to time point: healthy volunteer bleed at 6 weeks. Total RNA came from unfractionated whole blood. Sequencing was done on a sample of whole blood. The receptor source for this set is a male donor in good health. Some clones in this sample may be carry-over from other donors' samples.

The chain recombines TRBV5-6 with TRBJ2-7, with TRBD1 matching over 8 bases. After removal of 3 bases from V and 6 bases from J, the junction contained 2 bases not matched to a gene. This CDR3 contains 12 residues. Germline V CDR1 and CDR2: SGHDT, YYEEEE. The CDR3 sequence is CASSSGGAEQYF. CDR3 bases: TGTGCCAGCAGCTCAGGGGGCGCCGAGCAGTACTTC.

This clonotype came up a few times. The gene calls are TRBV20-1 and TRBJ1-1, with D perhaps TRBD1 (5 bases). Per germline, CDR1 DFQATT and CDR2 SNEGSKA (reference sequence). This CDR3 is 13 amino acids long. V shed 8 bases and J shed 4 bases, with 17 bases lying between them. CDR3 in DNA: TGCAGTCTTCCTGGGGGGGGAGGCACTGAAGCTTTCTTT. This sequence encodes CSLPGGGGTEAFF.

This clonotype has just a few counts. In DNA form, the CDR3 reads TGTGCCAGCAGCTCCCCAGGGGGATATGGCTACACCTTC. This codes for CASSSPGGYGYTF. The chain joins TRBV7-9 to TRBJ1-2; 7 positions agree with TRBD1. J gave up 5 bases and V 4 bases, and 4 bases lay outside the gene matches. This CDR3 is built from 13 residues. Germline values: CDR1 SEHNR, CDR2 FQNEAQ (reference sequence).

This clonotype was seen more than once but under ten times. In DNA form, the CDR3 reads TGTGCCACCAGTGATTTGTTATCGGTGCTAGATCAAGAGACCCAGTACTTC. It specifies CATSDLLSVLDQETQYF. The chain links TRBV24-1 to TRBJ2-5, with D unresolved. CDR3 length: 17 residues. The V and J ends lost 0 bases and 2 bases respectively, with 15 bases between them. Germline-derived CDR1 and CDR2 are KGHDR and SFDVKD.

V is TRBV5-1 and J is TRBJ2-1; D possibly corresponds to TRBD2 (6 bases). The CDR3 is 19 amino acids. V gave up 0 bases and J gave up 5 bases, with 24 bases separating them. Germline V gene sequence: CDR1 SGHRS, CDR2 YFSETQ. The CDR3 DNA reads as TGCGCCAGCAGCTTGGCGATGGGGGGAAGAGGTGGCCGCGACAATGAGCAGTTCTTC. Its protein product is CASSLAMGGRGGRDNEQFF.

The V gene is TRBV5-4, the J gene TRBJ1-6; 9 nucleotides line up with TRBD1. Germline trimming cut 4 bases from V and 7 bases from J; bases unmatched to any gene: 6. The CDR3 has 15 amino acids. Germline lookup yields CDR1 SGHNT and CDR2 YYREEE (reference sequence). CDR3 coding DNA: TGTGCCAGCAGCGTACCGGGACAGGGCAATTCACCCCTCCACTTT. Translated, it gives CASSVPGQGNSPLHF. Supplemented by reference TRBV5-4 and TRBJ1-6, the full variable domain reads ETGVTQSPTHLIKTRGQQVTLRCSSQSGHNTVSWYQQALGQGPQFIFQYYREEENGRGNFPPRFSGLQFPNYSSELNVNALELDDSALYLCASSVPGQGNSPLHFGNGTRLTVT.

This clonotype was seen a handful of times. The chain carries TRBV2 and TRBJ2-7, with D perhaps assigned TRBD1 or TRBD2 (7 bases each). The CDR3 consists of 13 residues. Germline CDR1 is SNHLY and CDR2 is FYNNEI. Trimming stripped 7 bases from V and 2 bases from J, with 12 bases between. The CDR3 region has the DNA TGTGCCAGCACAGGGGGGGCAACCTACGAGCAGTACTTC. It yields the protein CASTGGATYEQYF.

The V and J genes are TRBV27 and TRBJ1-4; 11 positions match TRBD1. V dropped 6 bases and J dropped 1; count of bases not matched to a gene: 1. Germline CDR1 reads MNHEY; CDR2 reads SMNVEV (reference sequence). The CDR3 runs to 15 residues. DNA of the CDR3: TGTGCCAGCAGGGACAGGGGGCTAACTAATGAAAAACTGTTTTTT. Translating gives CASRDRGLTNEKLFF. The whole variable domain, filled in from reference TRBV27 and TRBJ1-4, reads EAQVTQNPRYLITVTGKKLTVTCSQNMNHEYMSWYRQDPGLGLRQIYYSMNVEVTDKGDVPEGYKVSRKEKRNFPLILESPSPNQTSLYFCASRDRGLTNEKLFFGSGTQLSVL.

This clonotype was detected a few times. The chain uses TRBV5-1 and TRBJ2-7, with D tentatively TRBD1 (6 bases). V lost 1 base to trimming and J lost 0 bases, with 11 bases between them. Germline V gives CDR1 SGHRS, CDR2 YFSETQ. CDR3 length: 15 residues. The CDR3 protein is CASSLSDRSSYEQYF. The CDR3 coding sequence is TGCGCCAGCAGCTTGAGTGACAGGTCCTCCTACGAGCAGTACTTC.

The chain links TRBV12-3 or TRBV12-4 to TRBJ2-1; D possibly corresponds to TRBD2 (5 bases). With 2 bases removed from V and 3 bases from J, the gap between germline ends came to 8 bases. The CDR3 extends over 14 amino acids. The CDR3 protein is CASSLSGNYNEQFF. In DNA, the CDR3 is TGTGCCAGCAGTTTATCGGGGAACTACAATGAGCAGTTCTTC.

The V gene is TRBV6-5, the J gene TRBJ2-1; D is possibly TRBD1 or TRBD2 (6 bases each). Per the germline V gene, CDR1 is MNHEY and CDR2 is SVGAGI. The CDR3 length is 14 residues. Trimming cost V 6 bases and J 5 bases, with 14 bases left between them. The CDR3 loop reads CASRAWGADNEQFF. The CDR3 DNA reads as TGTGCCAGCAGGGCTTGGGGGGCCGACAATGAGCAGTTCTTC.

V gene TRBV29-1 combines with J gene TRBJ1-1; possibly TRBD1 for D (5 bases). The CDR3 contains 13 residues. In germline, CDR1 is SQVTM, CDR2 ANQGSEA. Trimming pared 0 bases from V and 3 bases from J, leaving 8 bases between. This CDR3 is CSVEDGGYTEAFF. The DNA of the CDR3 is TGCAGCGTTGAAGATGGGGGTTACACTGAAGCTTTCTTT.

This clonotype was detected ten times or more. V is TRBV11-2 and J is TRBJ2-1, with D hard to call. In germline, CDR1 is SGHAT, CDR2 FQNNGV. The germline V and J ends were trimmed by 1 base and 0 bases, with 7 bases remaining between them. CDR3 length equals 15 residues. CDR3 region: CASSLVASSYNEQFF. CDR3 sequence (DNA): TGTGCCAGCAGCTTAGTGGCTAGCTCCTACAATGAGCAGTTCTTC.

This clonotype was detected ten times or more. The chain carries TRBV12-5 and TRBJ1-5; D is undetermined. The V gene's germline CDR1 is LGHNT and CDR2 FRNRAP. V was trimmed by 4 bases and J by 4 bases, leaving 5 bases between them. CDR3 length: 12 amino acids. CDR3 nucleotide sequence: TGTGCTAGTGGTTCGATAAATCAGCCCCAGCATTTT. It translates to CASGSINQPQHF. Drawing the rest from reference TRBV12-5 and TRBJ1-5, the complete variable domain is DARVTQTPRHKVTEMGQEVTMRCQPILGHNTVFWYRQTMMQGLELLAYFRNRAPLDDSGMPKDRFSAEMPDATLATLKIQPSEPRDSAVYFCASGSINQPQHFGDGTRLSIL.

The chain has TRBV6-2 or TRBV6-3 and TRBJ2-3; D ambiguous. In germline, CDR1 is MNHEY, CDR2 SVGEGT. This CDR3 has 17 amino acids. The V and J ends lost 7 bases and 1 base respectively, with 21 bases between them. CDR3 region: CASTRLRTLAGTDTQYF. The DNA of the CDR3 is TGTGCCAGCACCCGACTTAGAACCTTGGCAGGCACAGATACGCAGTATTTT.

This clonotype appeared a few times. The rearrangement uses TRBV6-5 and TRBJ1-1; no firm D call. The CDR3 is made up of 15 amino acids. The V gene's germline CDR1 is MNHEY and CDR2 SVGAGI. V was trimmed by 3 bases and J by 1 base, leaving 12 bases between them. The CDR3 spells CASSYAGVWNTEAFF. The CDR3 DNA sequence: TGTGCCAGCAGTTATGCCGGGGTTTGGAACACTGAAGCTTTCTTT.

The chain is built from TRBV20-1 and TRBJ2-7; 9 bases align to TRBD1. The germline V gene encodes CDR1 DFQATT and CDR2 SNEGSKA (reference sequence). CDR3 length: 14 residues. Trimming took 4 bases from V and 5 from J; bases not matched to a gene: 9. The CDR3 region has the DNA TGCAGTGCTATCCTAGGACAGGGGACCGACGAGCAGTACTTC. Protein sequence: CSAILGQGTDEQYF.

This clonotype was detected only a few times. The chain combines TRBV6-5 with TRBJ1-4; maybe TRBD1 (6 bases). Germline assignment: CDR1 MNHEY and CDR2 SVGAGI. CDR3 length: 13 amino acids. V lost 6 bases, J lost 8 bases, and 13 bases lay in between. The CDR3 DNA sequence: TGTGCCAGCAGGACAGGTTATCGCGAAAAACTGTTTTTT. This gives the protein CASRTGYREKLFF.

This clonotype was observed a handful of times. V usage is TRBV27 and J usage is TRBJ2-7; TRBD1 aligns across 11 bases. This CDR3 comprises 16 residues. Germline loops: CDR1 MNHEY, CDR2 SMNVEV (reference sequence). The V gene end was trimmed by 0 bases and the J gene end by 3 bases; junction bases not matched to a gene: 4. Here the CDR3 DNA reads TGTGCCAGCAGTTTATCAAGGACAGGGGGCGGCTACGAGCAGTACTTC. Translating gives CASSLSRTGGGYEQYF.

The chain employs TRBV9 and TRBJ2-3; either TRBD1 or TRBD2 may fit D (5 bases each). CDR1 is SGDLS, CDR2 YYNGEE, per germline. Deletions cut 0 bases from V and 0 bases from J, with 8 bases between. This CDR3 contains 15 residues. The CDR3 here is CASSVVGASTDTQYF. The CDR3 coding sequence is TGTGCCAGCAGCGTAGTCGGGGCTAGCACAGATACGCAGTATTTT. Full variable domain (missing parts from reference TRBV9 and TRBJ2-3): DSGVTQTPKHLITATGQRVTLRCSPRSGDLSVYWYQQSLDQGLQFLIQYYNGEERAKGNILERFSAQQFPDLHSELNLSSLELGDSALYFCASSVVGASTDTQYFGPGTRLTVL.